One TCR beta chain is described in this entry. This likely stems from a read error, as it lies one base from a far larger clone. Germline V lookup: CDR1 SEHNR, CDR2 FQNEAQ (reference sequence). This CDR3 contains 14 residues. These data originate in a study of low-dose radiotherapy and immunotherapy resistance in tumors. Time point defined: before trial treatment. Alpha- and beta-chain coverage of first-strand cDNA came from TRAV- and TRBV-specific primers. Using a constant-region primer together with a V-primer adapter, TCRs were subjected to 15 to 25 PCR cycles of amplification. By in vitro transcription, the isolated mRNA was amplified. Each CDR3 protein gets one entry after TCRdb re-called the reads with MiXCR. Among 60,000 or so distinct CDR3 sequences listed, more than 20% were seen once.

Sequenced material: PBMCs, taken before treatment. This clonotype was sampled from a male donor with rectosigmoid adenocarcinoma. The rearrangement joins TRBV7-9 to TRBJ2-4; 11 bases align to TRBD1. In nucleotides, the CDR3 is TGTGCCAACAGCTTAGTAGGGACAGGGGGTATTCAGTACTTC. Its protein is CANSLVGTGGIQYF.